This entry is about one T cell receptor (beta chain). Its antigen is currently not known. No much larger clonotype is one base removed from it; base qualities were not supplied. To sequence the TCRbeta CDR3 region, genomic DNA was isolated from the sorted cells. TCRbeta CDR3 regions were sequenced using the immunoSEQ Assay. Sourced from immuneACCESS, this table was stored by TCRdb with only in-frame sequences that have V and J called. A share of the clones is absent; for the studies checked, an unresolved V gene accounts for under half, and the remainder has no known explanation. The sample table lists around 63,000 clones, less than 85% of them with a count of one. Jointly, the top ten make up approximately 11% of the sample. The sample originates from a study of OX40 agonist ivuxolimab in advanced cancers. Broadly, across the study: Ivuxolimab was a fully human IgG2 agonistic monoclonal antibody targeting the costimulatory receptor OX40 (CD134). Intravenous ivuxolimab was administered to patients every 2 weeks at six dose levels: 0.01, 0.1, 0.3, 1.5, 3 and 10 mg/kg. The dose-escalation cohort was 80% to 90% male with a mean age of roughly 60 years, ranging from roughly 23 to 90. Patients were allowed to have had prior anti-PD-1, anti-PD-L1 or anti-CTLA-4 therapy, and approximately 40% of the dose-escalation patients had been treated with checkpoint inhibitors. Three dose-escalation patients achieved partial responses, one with hepatocellular carcinoma and two with cutaneous melanoma. The paper describes the monotherapy dose-escalation part (N = 52 patients) of the phase I trial of ivuxolimab. Of the 50 or so patients in dose escalation, about 20 had hepatocellular carcinoma, about 15 had melanoma, 9 had renal cell carcinoma and 9 had head and neck cancer. The point of sequencing TCRbeta in the periphery was to test whether ivuxolimab changed TCR sequence diversity and drove clonal T-cell expansion. Results the study describes overall, beyond this receptor: At doses of 0.1 to 3.0 mg/kg, clonal expansion of both CD4+ and CD8+ T cells in blood was seen between baseline and week 6. Antigen specificity was not determined for the clonally expanded peripheral T cells. In partial responders in the 0.1-3.0 mg/kg groups, normalized peripheral clonal expansion was found to be among the lowest, especially among CD8+ T cells. After ivuxolimab, expanded clones were on average more numerous among CD8+ T cells than among CD4+ T cells. Low levels of normalized T-cell clonal expansion were also shown by some nonresponding patients.

The trial excluded patients who had a history of autoimmune disease or who were on systemic immunosuppression. Peripheral blood for TCR sequencing was collected from all dose cohorts at baseline, on cycle 4 day 1, and on cycle 7 day 1. Samples came from an open-label, multicenter, first-in-human phase I dose-escalation trial of ivuxolimab. Adults with locally advanced or metastatic head and neck squamous cell, hepatocellular, melanoma or renal cell carcinoma were enrolled in the trial. Before TCR sequencing, CD4+ T cells and CD8+ T cells from peripheral blood were sorted into separate populations. As encoded in the germline V gene, CDR1 is SGDLS while CDR2 is YYNGEE. The CDR3 goes from the cysteine to the phenylalanine over 14 residues. Of all the DNA, just the CDR3 is kept, 42 bases in frame from base 1. V is shortened by 0 bases, J by 5 bases, and the region joining them spans 12 bases.

The receptor chain draws on TRBV9 and TRBJ2-7; the D gene is possibly TRBD1 or TRBD2, with 5 bases matching each. The starting material was CD4+ or CD8+ T cells sorted from blood, obtained in a trial of the OX40 agonist ivuxolimab. The sequence derives from an adult with an advanced solid tumor such as melanoma, head and neck, liver or kidney cancer. This receptor has the CDR3 CASSVEGLGDEQYF. DNA sequence: TGTGCCAGCAGCGTAGAGGGTTTGGGGGACGAGCAGTACTTC.